These 8 T cell receptor beta chains originate from one sample sequenced in a study of blood T cell repertoires in COVID-19 (TCRdb year 2020). The library was made by the immunoSEQ multiplex PCR assay. The table was pulled from immuneACCESS by TCRdb, which kept in-frame rearrangements only. Such tables lose some clones; where checked, under half of the loss comes from unresolved V genes, and the rest has no known cause. The sample profile shows approximately 200,000 clones; almost 80% of them were found once. Of the sample, roughly 17% falls within the top ten clones. The sequencing input was peripheral blood. The origin of the receptors is a man in his 60s with active or convalescent COVID-19.

This clone was seen more than once but under ten times. Other DNA sequences in the same sample also yield this CDR3. This rearrangement joins TRBV5-1 to TRBJ2-5; TRBD1 aligns across 7 bases. The J segment lost 2 bases and the V segment lost 0 bases, leaving 1 base of the junction unmatched. The CDR3 is made up of 14 amino acids. The germline V gene has CDR1 SGHRS and CDR2 YFSETQ. The CDR3: CASSLGDSQETQYF. Here the CDR3 DNA reads TGCGCCAGCAGCTTGGGGGACAGTCAAGAGACCCAGTACTTC. The variable domain in full, completed from reference TRBV5-1 and TRBJ2-5, reads KAGVTQTPRYLIKTRGQQVTLSCSPISGHRSVSWYQQTPGQGLQFLFEYFSETQRNKGNFPGRFSGRQFSNSRSEMNVSTLELGDSALYLCASSLGDSQETQYFGPGTRLLVL.

The chain has TRBV19 and TRBJ2-2, with D hard to call. Germline-derived CDR1 and CDR2 are LNHDA and SQIVND (reference sequence). The CDR3 consists of 15 residues. Between the trimmed V and J ends, which lost 4 bases and 2 bases, there was a span of 11 bases. The CDR3 loop is CASSTIETNTGELFF. The DNA for the CDR3 is TGTGCCAGTAGTACAATAGAGACAAACACCGGGGAGCTGTTTTTT. Full variable domain (missing parts from reference TRBV19 and TRBJ2-2): DGGITQSPKYLFRKEGQNVTLSCEQNLNHDAMYWYRQDPGQGLRLIYYSQIVNDFQKGDIAEGYSVSREKKESFPLTVTSAQKNPTAFYLCASSTIETNTGELFFGEGSRLTVL.

V gene TRBV5-1 combines with J gene TRBJ2-3, with no clear D. V was clipped by 1 base and J by 1 base, with 10 bases between them. Germline V gene data show CDR1 as SGHRS and CDR2 as YFSETQ. CDR3 size: 15 residues. The CDR3 loop reads CASSLPLVGTDTQYF. The CDR3 bases are TGCGCCAGCAGCTTGCCCCTAGTGGGCACAGATACGCAGTATTTT.

J is TRBJ2-5 and V is TRBV2; 7 nucleotides agree with TRBD1. This CDR3 is built from 14 residues. The germline gives CDR1 SNHLY, CDR2 FYNNEI. V dropped 8 bases and J dropped 0; count of bases not matched to a gene: 6. This CDR3 reads CASEPDRDQETQYF. The CDR3 coding sequence is TGTGCCAGCGAGCCCGACAGGGACCAAGAGACCCAGTACTTC.

V gene TRBV28 combines with J gene TRBJ1-2, with 10 bases matching TRBD1. Per germline, CDR1 MDHEN and CDR2 SYDVKM. The CDR3 spans 15 residues. V was pared by 5 bases and J by 6 bases, with 9 bases of the junction left unmatched. Here the CDR3 reads CASSPGTGELHGYTF. The DNA of the CDR3 is TGTGCCAGCAGTCCCGGGACAGGGGAATTACATGGCTACACCTTC.

In DNA form, the CDR3 reads TGCGCCAGCAGCTTCCCGGGACATGCCTCCCGCACAGATACGCAGTATTTT. Its translation: CASSFPGHASRTDTQYF. The chain links TRBV5-1 to TRBJ2-3; tentative D call: TRBD1 (6 bases). The germline V and J ends were trimmed by 2 bases and 1 base, with 17 bases remaining between them. Germline CDR1 SGHRS, CDR2 YFSETQ. The CDR3 is 17 amino acids.

V gene TRBV28 combines with J gene TRBJ1-2, with 11 positions matching TRBD1. After removal of 5 bases from V and 6 bases from J, the junction contained 8 bases not matched to a gene. Germline V gene data show CDR1 as MDHEN and CDR2 as SYDVKM. The CDR3 is 15 amino acids. The CDR3 nucleotides read TGTGCCAGCAGTCCCCGGGACAGGGGGTTCCATGGCTACACCTTC. Translating gives CASSPRDRGFHGYTF.

The V call is TRBV30, the J call TRBJ1-3; D is uncertain. This CDR3 region has 12 residues. V was shortened by 8 bases and J by 4 bases, with 12 bases between the two germline ends. Per germline, CDR1 GTSNPN and CDR2 SVGIG (reference sequence). CDR3 in amino acids: CAARNPGNTIYF. The CDR3 DNA reads TGTGCCGCGCGGAACCCAGGAAACACCATATATTTT.